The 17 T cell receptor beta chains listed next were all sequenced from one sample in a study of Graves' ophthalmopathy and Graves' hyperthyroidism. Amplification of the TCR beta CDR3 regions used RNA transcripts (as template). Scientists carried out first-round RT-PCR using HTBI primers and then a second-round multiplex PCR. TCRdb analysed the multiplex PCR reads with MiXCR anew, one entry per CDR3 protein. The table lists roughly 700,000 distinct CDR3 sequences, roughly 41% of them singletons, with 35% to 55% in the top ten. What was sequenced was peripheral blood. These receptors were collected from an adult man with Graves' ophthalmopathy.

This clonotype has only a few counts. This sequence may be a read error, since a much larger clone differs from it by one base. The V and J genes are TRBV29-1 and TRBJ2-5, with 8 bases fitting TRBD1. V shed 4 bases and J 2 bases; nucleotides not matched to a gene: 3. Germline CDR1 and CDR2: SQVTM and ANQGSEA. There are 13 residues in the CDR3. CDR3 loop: CSVGRTGQETQYF. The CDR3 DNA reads TGCAGCGTTGGCAGGACAGGGCAAGAGACCCAGTACTTC.

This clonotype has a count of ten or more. The CDR3 region is CASSPTLATEQYF. CDR3 DNA sequence: TGTGCCAGCAGCCCGACCCTAGCGACCGAGCAGTACTTC. The chain recombines TRBV7-6 with TRBJ2-7; TRBD2 might be the D (6 bases). CDR1 and CDR2 from the germline V gene are SGHVS and FNYEAQ. The CDR3 loop spans 13 amino acids. V lost 5 bases to trimming and J lost 6 bases, with 14 bases between them.

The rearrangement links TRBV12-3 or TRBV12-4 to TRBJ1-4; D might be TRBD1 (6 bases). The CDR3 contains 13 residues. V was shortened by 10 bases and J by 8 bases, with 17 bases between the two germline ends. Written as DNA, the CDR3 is TGTGCCAACAGGGAGGGGGTCGGGGAAAAACTGTTTTTT. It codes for CANREGVGEKLFF.

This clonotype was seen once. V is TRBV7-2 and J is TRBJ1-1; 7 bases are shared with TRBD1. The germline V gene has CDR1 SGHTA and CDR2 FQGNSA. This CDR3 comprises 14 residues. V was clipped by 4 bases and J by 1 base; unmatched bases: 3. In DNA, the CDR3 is TGTGCCAGCAGCTGGCGACAGGGGAACACTGAAGCTTTCTTT. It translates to CASSWRQGNTEAFF.

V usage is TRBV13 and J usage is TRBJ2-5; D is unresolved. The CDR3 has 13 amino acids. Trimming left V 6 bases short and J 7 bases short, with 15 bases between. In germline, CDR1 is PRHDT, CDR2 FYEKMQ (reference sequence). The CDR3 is CASSYSDGSTQYF. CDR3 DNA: TGTGCCAGCAGTTACTCGGATGGTTCGACCCAGTACTTC.

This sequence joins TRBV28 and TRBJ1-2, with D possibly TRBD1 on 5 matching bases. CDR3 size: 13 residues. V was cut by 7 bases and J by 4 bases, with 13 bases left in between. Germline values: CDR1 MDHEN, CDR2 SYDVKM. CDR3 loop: CASNQRGGYGYTF. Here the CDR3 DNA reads TGTGCCAGCAACCAAAGGGGAGGCTATGGCTACACCTTC.

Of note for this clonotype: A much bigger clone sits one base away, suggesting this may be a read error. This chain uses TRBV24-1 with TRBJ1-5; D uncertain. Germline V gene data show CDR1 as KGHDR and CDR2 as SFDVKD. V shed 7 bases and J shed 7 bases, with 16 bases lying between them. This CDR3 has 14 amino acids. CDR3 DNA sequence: TGTGCCACCAGCTCCCCTTGGCGTGGACAGCCCCAGCATTTT. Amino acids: CATSSPWRGQPQHF.

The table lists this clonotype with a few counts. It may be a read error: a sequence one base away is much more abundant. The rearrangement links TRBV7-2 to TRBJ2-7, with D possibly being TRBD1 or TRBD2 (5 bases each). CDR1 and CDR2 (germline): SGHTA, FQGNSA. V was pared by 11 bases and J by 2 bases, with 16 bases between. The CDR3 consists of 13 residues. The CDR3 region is CAATGPATYEQYF. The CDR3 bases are TGTGCCGCCACGGGGCCCGCCACCTACGAGCAGTACTTC.

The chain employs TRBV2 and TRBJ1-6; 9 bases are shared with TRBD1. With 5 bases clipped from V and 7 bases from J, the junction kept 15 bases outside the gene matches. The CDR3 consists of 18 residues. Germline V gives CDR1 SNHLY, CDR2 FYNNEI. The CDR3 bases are TGTGCCAGCAGTTACTCGACGCTCTCGGACAGGGGCAATTCACCCCTCCACTTT. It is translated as CASSYSTLSDRGNSPLHF.

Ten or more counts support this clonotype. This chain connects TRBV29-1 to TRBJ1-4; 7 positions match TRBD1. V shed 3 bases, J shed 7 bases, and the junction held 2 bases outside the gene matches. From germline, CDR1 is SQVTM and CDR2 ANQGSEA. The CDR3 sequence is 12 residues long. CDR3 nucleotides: TGCAGCGTTGACCAGGGGGGTGAAAAACTGTTTTTT. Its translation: CSVDQGGEKLFF.

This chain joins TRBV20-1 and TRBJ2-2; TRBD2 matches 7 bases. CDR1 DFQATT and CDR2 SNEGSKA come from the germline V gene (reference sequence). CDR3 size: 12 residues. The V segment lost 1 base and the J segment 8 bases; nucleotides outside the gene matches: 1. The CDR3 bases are TGCAGTGCTAGAGCGGGAGGAGGGGAGCTGTTTTTT. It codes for CSARAGGGELFF.

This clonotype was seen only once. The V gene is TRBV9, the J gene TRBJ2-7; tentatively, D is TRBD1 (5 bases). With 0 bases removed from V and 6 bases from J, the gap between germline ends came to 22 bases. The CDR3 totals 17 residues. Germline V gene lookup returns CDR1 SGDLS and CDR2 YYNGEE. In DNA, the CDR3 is TGTGCCAGCAGCGTAGCTGGGGCTACGAAGTCTAGTGGCGAGCAGTACTTC. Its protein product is CASSVAGATKSSGEQYF.

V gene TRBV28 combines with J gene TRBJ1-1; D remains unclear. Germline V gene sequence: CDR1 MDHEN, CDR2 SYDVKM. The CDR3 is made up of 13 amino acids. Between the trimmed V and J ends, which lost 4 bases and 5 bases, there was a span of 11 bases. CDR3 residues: CASSSIVGTEAFF. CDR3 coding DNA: TGTGCCAGCAGTTCAATCGTGGGGACTGAAGCTTTCTTT.

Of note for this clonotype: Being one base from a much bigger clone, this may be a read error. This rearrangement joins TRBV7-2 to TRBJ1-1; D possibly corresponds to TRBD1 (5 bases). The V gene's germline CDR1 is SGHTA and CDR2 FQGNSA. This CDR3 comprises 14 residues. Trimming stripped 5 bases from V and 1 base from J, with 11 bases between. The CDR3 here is CASSQQTENTEAFF. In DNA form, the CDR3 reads TGTGCCAGCAGCCAACAGACAGAGAACACTGAAGCTTTCTTT.

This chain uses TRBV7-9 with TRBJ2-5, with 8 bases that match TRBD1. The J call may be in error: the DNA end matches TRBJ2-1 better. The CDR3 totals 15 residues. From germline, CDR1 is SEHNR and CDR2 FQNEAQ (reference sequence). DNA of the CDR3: TGTGCCAGCAGCTTACCAGGGGGCGCGCGGAATGAGCAGTTCTTC. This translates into CASSLPGGARNEQFF.

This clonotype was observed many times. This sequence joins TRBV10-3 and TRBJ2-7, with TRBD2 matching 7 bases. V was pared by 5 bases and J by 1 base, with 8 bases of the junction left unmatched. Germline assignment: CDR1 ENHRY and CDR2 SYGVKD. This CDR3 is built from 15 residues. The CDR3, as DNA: TGTGCCATCAGTCCGGCTAGCGGTATATCCTACGAGCAGTACTTC. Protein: CAISPASGISYEQYF.

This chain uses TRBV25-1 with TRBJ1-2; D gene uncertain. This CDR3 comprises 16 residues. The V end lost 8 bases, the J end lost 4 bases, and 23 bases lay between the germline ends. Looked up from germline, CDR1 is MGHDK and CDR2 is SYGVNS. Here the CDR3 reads CASSPPGAGASYGYTF. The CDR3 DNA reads TGTGCCAGCTCACCACCCGGCGCAGGTGCCTCCTATGGCTACACCTTC.